Following are 19 T cell receptor beta chains from one sample sequenced in a study of blood T cell repertoires in COVID-19. Assay: immunoSEQ multiplex PCR; the TCRdb copy retains only in-frame clones and omits some. The sample records 240,000 or so clones, 88% being singletons. Sequenced: peripheral blood. The source is a woman aged 40 to 49 who had recovered from COVID-19.

The chain combines TRBV9 with TRBJ1-5, with no clear D. The CDR3 extends over 16 amino acids. Deletions cut 0 bases from V and 0 bases from J, with 10 bases between. The germline gives CDR1 SGDLS, CDR2 YYNGEE. Written as DNA, the CDR3 is TGTGCCAGCAGCGTAGGACATACCTCTAGCAATCAGCCCCAGCATTTT. This translates into CASSVGHTSSNQPQHF.

The chain links TRBV11-2 to TRBJ2-7, with D possibly being TRBD2 (6 bases). Deletions cut 7 bases from V and 4 bases from J, with 14 bases between. The germline CDR1 and CDR2 sequences are SGHAT and FQNNGV. This CDR3 contains 13 residues. In DNA form, the CDR3 reads TGTGCCAGCACCTCAGGAGGGTTGTACGAGCAGTACTTC. Translation gives CASTSGGLYEQYF.

The chain uses TRBV5-6 and TRBJ1-2, with no clear D. Germline V gene lookup returns CDR1 SGHDT and CDR2 YYEEEE. Trimming removed 4 bases from V and 4 bases from J, with 11 bases in between. CDR3 size: 13 residues. The chain's CDR3 is CASSPQRAYGYTF. The CDR3 DNA reads TGTGCCAGCAGCCCCCAGCGGGCCTATGGCTACACCTTC.

In regard to this clone: Other DNA sequences in this sample translate to the same CDR3. The chain joins TRBV7-3 to TRBJ2-5; TRBD1 matches 8 bases. The CDR3 length is 15 residues. V was clipped by 2 bases and J by 3 bases; unmatched bases: 5. Germline loops: CDR1 SGHTA, CDR2 FQGTGA. The chain's CDR3 is CASSLGTGGKETQYF. Here the CDR3 DNA reads TGTGCCAGCAGCTTAGGGACAGGAGGCAAAGAGACCCAGTACTTC.

The gene calls are TRBV6-2 or TRBV6-3 and TRBJ2-7; 8 bases match TRBD2. CDR1 MNHEY and CDR2 SVGEGT come from the germline V gene. V lost 2 bases and J lost 4; bases outside the gene matches: 16. This CDR3 has 18 residues. The CDR3 sequence: CASSYGRQPWASGYEQYF. CDR3 nucleotide sequence: TGTGCCAGCAGTTACGGTCGGCAGCCTTGGGCTAGCGGGTACGAGCAGTACTTC.

The chain recombines TRBV10-2 with TRBJ2-7, with a weak D call TRBD2 (5 bases). Per the germline V gene, CDR1 is WSHSY and CDR2 is SAAADI. The CDR3 is 14 residues long. The V and J ends lost 4 bases and 3 bases respectively, with 13 bases between them. The CDR3 nucleotides read TGCGCCAGCAGTGCGAGGGTCGATAGCTACGAGCAGTACGTC. This gives the protein CASSARVDSYEQYV.

The chain employs TRBV10-3 and TRBJ1-2; D is unclear. The CDR3 length is 13 residues. Per the germline V gene, CDR1 is ENHRY and CDR2 is SYGVKD. The V end was cut by 6 bases, the J end by 3 bases, with 11 bases between. CDR3 amino acids: CAISVERYYGYTF. The CDR3 DNA reads TGTGCCATCAGCGTGGAGAGGTACTATGGCTACACCTTC.

The genes are TRBV6-2 or TRBV6-3 and TRBJ2-2, with 8 bases fitting TRBD1. V trimming: 6 bases; J trimming: 13 bases; junction bases outside the gene matches: 10. The CDR3 totals 13 residues. Germline V gives CDR1 MNHEY, CDR2 SVGEGT. The CDR3: CASSPRTGRLLFF. The CDR3 DNA follows: TGTGCCAGCAGCCCCCGGACAGGGCGGCTGCTGTTTTTT.

V usage is TRBV11-3 and J usage is TRBJ2-5, with D tentatively TRBD2 (5 bases). Between the trimmed V and J ends, which lost 3 bases and 5 bases, there was a span of 7 bases. This CDR3 spans 12 amino acids. Germline V gene sequence: CDR1 SGHNT, CDR2 YENEEA. CDR3 protein: CASSFTGETQYF. The CDR3 DNA sequence: TGTGCCAGCAGCTTTACGGGGGAGACCCAGTACTTC.

This chain links TRBV3-1 (or the pseudogene TRBV3-2) with TRBJ1-2; 11 bases match TRBD1. CDR3 length equals 17 residues. J was trimmed by 4 bases and V by 5 bases; bases with no gene match: 12. Germline CDR1 LGHDT, CDR2 YNNKEL (reference sequence). CDR3 bases: TGTGCCAGCAGCACCCACGGACAGGGGGCGCGGGGCTATGGCTACACCTTC. Translation gives CASSTHGQGARGYGYTF.

This clone was recorded once. The chain carries TRBV12-3 or TRBV12-4 and TRBJ2-1; D gene uncertain. The CDR3 has 13 residues. Trimming removed 3 bases from V and 8 bases from J, with 11 bases in between. Here the CDR3 DNA reads TGTGCCAGCAGTTTTGGGCCCGGCGATGAGCAGTTCTTC. Its protein product is CASSFGPGDEQFF.

The V gene is TRBV6-6, the J gene TRBJ2-7; 8 positions match TRBD1. V was clipped by 7 bases and J by 7 bases; unmatched bases: 6. The CDR3 has 12 amino acids. Germline CDR1 reads MNHNY; CDR2 reads SVGAGI (reference sequence). CDR3: CASNQGAGEQYV. The CDR3 DNA is TGTGCCAGCAATCAGGGGGCCGGGGAGCAGTACGTC.

This chain joins TRBV3-1 (or the pseudogene TRBV3-2) and TRBJ2-6; TRBD2 matches 8 bases. The junction had 11 bases not matched to a gene; V was cut back by 10 bases and J by 0 bases. The CDR3 contains 17 residues. The germline CDR1 and CDR2 sequences are LGHDT and YNNKEL (reference sequence). For the CDR3, the DNA is TGTGCCACTCGAGGGGTAGCGGGAACCTCTGGGGCCAACGTCCTGACTTTC. The encoded protein is CATRGVAGTSGANVLTF.

This clone was counted a single time. V is TRBV24-1 and J is TRBJ2-1, with D maybe TRBD1 (5 bases). The CDR3 is 13 amino acids. CDR1 KGHDR and CDR2 SFDVKD come from the germline V gene. Trimming took 4 bases from V and 7 from J, leaving 10 bases between them. This CDR3 reads CATSDQGLNEQFF. Here the CDR3 DNA reads TGTGCCACCAGTGACCAGGGTCTAAATGAGCAGTTCTTC.

The rearrangement uses TRBV11-2 and TRBJ2-7; D perhaps matches TRBD2 (6 bases). Germline CDR1 SGHAT, CDR2 FQNNGV. The V gene lost 5 bases and the J gene lost 6 bases, with 17 bases spanning the gap. This CDR3 has 14 amino acids. CDR3 sequence reads: CASSPGTGLGEQYV. CDR3 coding DNA: TGTGCCAGCAGCCCCGGGACGGGACTGGGCGAGCAGTACGTC.

This clone was seen once. The J gene is TRBJ2-2, the V gene TRBV7-3; 7 bases line up with TRBD2. The J segment lost 5 bases and the V segment lost 2 bases, leaving 2 bases of the junction unmatched. The CDR3 sequence is 14 residues long. CDR1 is SGHTA and CDR2 is FQGTGA in the germline V gene. The CDR3 DNA reads as TGTGCCAGCAGCTTATTGCGGGGGACCGGGGAGCTGTTTTTT. Amino acid sequence: CASSLLRGTGELFF.

This rearrangement joins TRBV19 to TRBJ1-6; 8 nucleotides agree with TRBD1. This CDR3 comprises 14 residues. Trimming removed 7 bases from V and 7 bases from J; junction bases left unmatched: 6. In germline, CDR1 is LNHDA, CDR2 SQIVND (reference sequence). The CDR3 here is CASTEDRGNSPLHF. The CDR3 region has the DNA TGTGCCAGTACCGAAGACAGGGGAAATTCACCCCTCCACTTT. Based on the CDR3 plus reference TRBV19 and TRBJ1-6, the full variable domain is DGGITQSPKYLFRKEGQNVTLSCEQNLNHDAMYWYRQDPGQGLRLIYYSQIVNDFQKGDIAEGYSVSREKKESFPLTVTSAQKNPTAFYLCASTEDRGNSPLHFGNGTRLTVT.

This rearrangement joins TRBV7-2 to TRBJ2-3, with D perhaps matching TRBD2 (6 bases). The CDR3 is made up of 16 amino acids. CDR1 SGHTA and CDR2 FQGNSA come from the germline V gene. Trimming removed 5 bases from V and 0 bases from J, with 15 bases in between. The CDR3 nucleotides read TGTGCCAGCAGCCCCGGACTACACCTTAGCACAGATACGCAGTATTTT. Its protein product is CASSPGLHLSTDTQYF.

The chain employs TRBV3-1 (or the pseudogene TRBV3-2) and TRBJ2-3, with 12 bases identical to TRBD2. CDR1 and CDR2 (germline): LGHDT, YNNKEL (reference sequence). The CDR3 sequence is 15 residues long. The trim removed 4 bases at V and 8 bases at J, leaving 7 bases unmatched. This chain's CDR3 is CASSPVASGRATQYF. DNA of the CDR3: TGTGCCAGCAGCCCCGTGGCTAGCGGGAGGGCTACGCAGTATTTT.